This T cell receptor beta chain was identified in a study of T cells after yellow fever vaccination. Across the study: Preparation of fractions with low cell numbers was performed using SMART-Seq v4 Ultra Low Input.

They built TCR cDNA with 5'RACE template switching, a step that put in a universal primer site and UMIs. A single record per CDR3 protein comes from TCRdb applying MiXCR to the 5' RACE reads. The profile covers about 75,000 distinct CDR3 sequences, with approximately 7.3% appearing a single time and approximately 28% taken by the ten largest. The CDR3 has 14 amino acids. CDR1 and CDR2 (germline): LNHDA, SQIVND (reference sequence). Between the trimmed V and J ends, which lost 2 bases and 0 bases, there was a span of 7 bases. The chain recombines TRBV19 with TRBJ1-1; no clear D. This sample comprised CD8+ T cells sorted from PBMCs, obtained 10 to 11 days after the first yellow fever vaccination. This receptor was identified in a man between 18 and 29 years old who received the YFV17D yellow fever vaccine. The CDR3 region has the DNA TGTGCCAGTAGTATATCCGTGGTGAACACTGAAGCTTTCTTT. It yields the protein CASSISVVNTEAFF.